These 21 T cell receptor beta chains came from one sample sequenced in a study of response to subunit inactivated influenza vaccine. TCRdb redid the calling of the RT-PCR reads with MiXCR, one entry per CDR3 protein. The data contain over 650,000 distinct CDR3 sequences, roughly 20% of them seen just once; the ten biggest clones take up roughly 11%. The specimen was PBMCs from blood, collected about 5 days after vaccination. The receptors stem from a man between 50 and 59 years old who received an inactivated influenza vaccine.

This clonotype occurred a few times. The chain's CDR3 is CASSYSSSMGATEAFF. Here the CDR3 DNA reads TGTGCCAGCAGTTACTCATCGAGTATGGGGGCCACTGAAGCTTTCTTT. The chain has TRBV6-5 and TRBJ1-1, with D perhaps matching TRBD1 (6 bases). The CDR3 runs 16 residues. V lost 0 bases and J 4 bases, leaving 15 bases between the germline ends. Per germline, CDR1 MNHEY and CDR2 SVGAGI.

This clonotype has a count of ten or more. The rearrangement links TRBV4-3 to TRBJ2-1, with 7 bases identical to TRBD2. Trimming removed 2 bases from V and 5 bases from J; junction bases left unmatched: 12. The V gene's germline CDR1 is LGHNA and CDR2 YSLEER. This CDR3 contains 17 residues. The DNA of the CDR3 is TGCGCCAGCAGCCAATACTTTTCCCTAGCGGAGGACAATGAGCAGTTCTTC. Its translation: CASSQYFSLAEDNEQFF.

This clonotype came up a few times. The chain links TRBV9 to TRBJ1-4; TRBD1 matches 8 bases. The CDR3 totals 19 residues. In germline, CDR1 is SGDLS, CDR2 YYNGEE. The V gene end was trimmed by 3 bases and the J gene end by 0 bases; junction bases not matched to a gene: 13. CDR3 loop: CASSARTGSFLATNEKLFF. The CDR3, as DNA: TGTGCCAGCAGCGCGCGGACAGGGAGTTTTTTGGCAACTAATGAAAAACTGTTTTTT.

This clonotype has only a few counts. The chain recombines TRBV12-3 or TRBV12-4 with TRBJ1-3, with D maybe TRBD1 (6 bases). The CDR3 is 14 residues long. The V end was cut by 5 bases, the J end by 0 bases, with 8 bases between. For the CDR3, the DNA is TGTGCCAGCAGTACAGGGCGCTCTGGAAACACCATATATTTT. Residues: CASSTGRSGNTIYF.

This clonotype was found a few times. CDR3 DNA sequence: TGTGCCAGCAGCGTAGGAACGTCCCGTGAGAACACTGAAGCTTTCTTT. Its translation is CASSVGTSRENTEAFF. The V gene is TRBV9, the J gene TRBJ1-1, with D unclear. This CDR3 has 16 amino acids. V was cut by 0 bases and J by 1 base, with 13 bases left in between. Germline V gene lookup returns CDR1 SGDLS and CDR2 YYNGEE.

Notes on this clonotype: At one end the junction does not follow the germline gene, possibly because of a read error. CDR3 sequence (DNA): TGTGCCAGCAGCTTGGAGGCTGAGGCTTTCTTT. This codes for CASSLEAEAFF. This chain links TRBV5-6 with TRBJ1-1, with no clear D. Germline CDR1 reads SGHDT; CDR2 reads YYEEEE. This CDR3 is built from 11 residues.

This clonotype was picked up a small number of times. The genes are TRBV11-2 and TRBJ2-3; the match to TRBD1 covers 8 bases. Germline-derived CDR1 and CDR2 are SGHAT and FQNNGV. This CDR3 has 17 amino acids. The J segment lost 6 bases and the V segment lost 6 bases, leaving 17 bases of the junction unmatched. This CDR3 is CASSQETGRGRKDTQYF. CDR3 DNA: TGTGCCAGCAGTCAAGAAACAGGCAGGGGGCGAAAGGATACGCAGTATTTT.

This chain links TRBV20-1 with TRBJ2-3; 7 bases line up with TRBD1. V shed 4 bases and J 2 bases; nucleotides not matched to a gene: 12. The germline V gene encodes CDR1 DFQATT and CDR2 SNEGSKA (reference sequence). This CDR3 has 16 residues. The CDR3 DNA sequence: TGCAGTGCTACTCTAAGGACAGGCAGAATCACAGATACGCAGTATTTT. This sequence encodes CSATLRTGRITDTQYF.

This clonotype was found many times. At one end, the junction sequence differs from germline, possibly due to a read error. CDR3 region: CSVEDPGFGQPF. CDR3 nucleotide sequence: TGCAGCGTTGAAGATCCAGGGTTCGGACAGCCTTTC. This chain joins TRBV29-1 and TRBJ1-2; TRBD1 is a possible D gene (6 bases). Germline V CDR1 and CDR2: SQVTM, ANQGSEA. This CDR3 has 12 residues.

The chain carries TRBV12-3 or TRBV12-4 and TRBJ1-6; no clear D gene. With 1 base removed from V and 4 bases from J, the gap between germline ends came to 14 bases. CDR3 length: 17 residues. The CDR3 region has the DNA TGTGCCAGCAGTTTAGGGCCAGGAGAGTTATATAATTCACCCCTCCACTTT. It specifies CASSLGPGELYNSPLHF.

The chain joins TRBV6-1 to TRBJ2-3; the D is unclear. Per the germline V gene, CDR1 is MNHNS and CDR2 is SASEGT. The germline V and J ends were trimmed by 8 bases and 5 bases, with 8 bases remaining between them. This CDR3 is 11 amino acids long. DNA for the CDR3: TGTGCCAGCCGCGAAGGAGATACGCAGTATTTT. Translating it yields CASREGDTQYF.

The table lists this clonotype with a count of one. An end of the junction differs from the germline gene, which may be a read error. The chain carries TRBV6-5 and TRBJ2-2, with D unclear. Germline V gene data show CDR1 as MNHEY and CDR2 as SVGAGI. This CDR3 has 16 residues. CDR3 region: CAISYRPTANTGELFF. CDR3 coding DNA: TGTGCCATCAGTTACAGACCTACCGCGAACACCGGGGAGCTGTTTTTT.

This clonotype was counted between two and nine times. The chain employs TRBV20-1 and TRBJ2-7; the match to TRBD1 covers 7 bases. CDR1 DFQATT and CDR2 SNEGSKA come from the germline V gene (reference sequence). The V and J ends lost 5 bases and 3 bases, in that order; junction bases with no gene match: 13. The CDR3 contains 15 residues. The CDR3 region has the DNA TGCAGTGCTTGTCCCCGGCAGGGGGTCGTCTACGAGCAGTACTTC. It encodes CSACPRQGVVYEQYF.

The genes are TRBV28 and TRBJ1-2, with 10 bases fitting TRBD1. V lost 3 bases, J lost 5 bases, and 6 bases stayed unmatched. The CDR3 is 15 amino acids. The germline V gene encodes CDR1 MDHEN and CDR2 SYDVKM. The CDR3 DNA follows: TGTGCCAGCAGTTTGACAGGGGGCGTGAGGTATGGCTACACCTTC. This codes for CASSLTGGVRYGYTF.

This clonotype has just a few counts. The rearrangement uses TRBV28 and TRBJ2-7; tentative D call: TRBD2 (5 bases). This CDR3 comprises 13 residues. V gave up 3 bases and J gave up 7 bases, with 13 bases separating them. Germline assignment: CDR1 MDHEN and CDR2 SYDVKM. For the CDR3, the DNA is TGTGCCAGCAGTTTTGGGTGGGCGGGTGAGCAGTACTTC. Translating it yields CASSFGWAGEQYF.

In this sample, this clonotype turned up a few times. V is TRBV15 and J is TRBJ1-2; D is uncertain. Trimming took off 0 bases at V and 7 bases at J, with 15 bases between the two ends. The CDR3 totals 15 residues. The germline V gene encodes CDR1 LNHNV and CDR2 YYDKDF (reference sequence). The CDR3 reads CATSRDEYERGGYTF. The CDR3 DNA reads TGTGCCACCAGCAGAGATGAGTATGAGCGGGGTGGCTACACCTTC.

This chain connects TRBV28 to TRBJ2-2; unclear D gene. Trimming left V 3 bases short and J 2 bases short, with 7 bases between. This CDR3 spans 14 amino acids. CDR1 MDHEN and CDR2 SYDVKM come from the germline V gene. DNA of the CDR3: TGTGCCAGCAGTTTCCCCACAAACACCGGGGAGCTGTTTTTT. Encoded protein: CASSFPTNTGELFF.

This clonotype was recorded a few times. V is TRBV12-3 or TRBV12-4 and J is TRBJ2-1; 8 nucleotides match TRBD2. Germline trimming cut 5 bases from V and 12 bases from J; bases unmatched to any gene: 3. The CDR3 sequence is 11 residues long. This CDR3 reads CASSIRGGQFF. The DNA of the CDR3 is TGTGCCAGCAGTATCCGGGGGGGGCAGTTCTTC.

The rearrangement links TRBV10-3 to TRBJ2-3; 9 bases line up with TRBD1. The J segment lost 2 bases and the V segment lost 6 bases, leaving 6 bases of the junction unmatched. Germline V gives CDR1 ENHRY, CDR2 SYGVKD. This CDR3 spans 15 amino acids. CDR3 DNA sequence: TGTGCCATCAGCCCCGGGACAGGGAACACAGATACGCAGTATTTT. Amino acids: CAISPGTGNTDTQYF.

This rearrangement joins TRBV7-2 to TRBJ2-1; no clear D gene. The CDR3 has 14 residues. Per the germline V gene, CDR1 is SGHTA and CDR2 is FQGNSA. Trimming took off 7 bases at V and 2 bases at J, with 12 bases between the two ends. The CDR3 sequence: CASTPRRAYNEQFF. CDR3 DNA: TGTGCCAGCACCCCCCGGCGAGCCTACAATGAGCAGTTCTTC.

The V and J genes are TRBV20-1 and TRBJ1-5; 7 bases align to TRBD1. The germline gives CDR1 DFQATT, CDR2 SNEGSKA (reference sequence). The CDR3 totals 15 residues. Trimming cost V 6 bases and J 1 base; bases outside gene matches: 9. The CDR3 coding sequence is TGCAGTGCAAATCCTATGACAGGGAGCAATCAGCCCCAGCATTTT. Its translation: CSANPMTGSNQPQHF.